These 20 T cell receptor beta chains share one sample of origin, sequenced in a study of CD8+ T cells in alopecia areata. Isolated RNA was reverse transcribed into cDNA used as the sequencing template. Profiled with immunoSEQ multiplex PCR; TCRdb holds only in-frame clones, not every one. The sample has 150,000 or so clones, more than 40% seen once; the top ten hold around 7%. The sequencing sample was made of CD4+ T cells sorted from blood. The receptor set was obtained from a human donor with alopecia areata.

The CDR3 sequence is CASSLAGSGRGVSGNTIYF. The CDR3 DNA is TGTGCCAGCAGTTTAGCCGGAAGCGGCCGAGGGGTGTCTGGAAACACCATATATTTT. V gene TRBV27 combines with J gene TRBJ1-3, with a possible D match to TRBD1 (5 bases). The CDR3 runs 19 residues. CDR1 is MNHEY, CDR2 SMNVEV, per germline (reference sequence). V lost 2 bases and J 1 base, leaving 21 bases between the germline ends.

This clone was observed a handful of times. This chain links TRBV18 with TRBJ2-3; D is unresolved. The CDR3 length is 14 residues. Per germline, CDR1 KGHSH and CDR2 LQKENI. The germline V and J ends were trimmed by 0 bases and 0 bases, with 4 bases remaining between them. CDR3 loop: CASSPPASTDTQYF. The CDR3 DNA reads as TGTGCCAGCTCACCACCGGCCAGCACAGATACGCAGTATTTT.

This clone was seen a handful of times. This rearrangement joins TRBV4-1 to TRBJ2-5; TRBD2 might be the D (6 bases). V lost 1 base and J lost 5, with 14 bases in between. The CDR3 has 15 residues. CDR1 and CDR2 (germline): MGHRA, YSYEKL. The CDR3 DNA reads TGCGCCAGCAGCCAAGTAGGAGGGGCGAGGGAGACCCAGTACTTC. Translation: CASSQVGGARETQYF.

Of note for this clone: This CDR3 is also generated by other DNA sequences in the sample. The chain is built from TRBV30 and TRBJ2-6; no firm D call. The CDR3 has 14 amino acids. The V end lost 0 bases, the J end lost 0 bases, and 3 bases lay between the germline ends. Germline CDR1 is GTSNPN and CDR2 is SVGIG (reference sequence). CDR3 coding DNA: TGTGCCTGGAGTGTGGGCTCTGGGGCCAACGTCCTGACTTTC. The encoded protein is CAWSVGSGANVLTF.

The rearrangement uses TRBV28 and TRBJ2-7, with D perhaps matching TRBD1 or TRBD2 (6 bases each). CDR1 MDHEN and CDR2 SYDVKM come from the germline V gene. Trimming took 3 bases from V and 5 from J, leaving 11 bases between them. There are 13 residues in the CDR3. CDR3 amino acids: CASSFRGPHEQYF. The DNA for the CDR3 is TGTGCCAGCAGTTTCCGGGGGCCTCACGAGCAGTACTTC.

This chain links TRBV27 with TRBJ1-2; 9 bases line up with TRBD1. The ends lost 7 bases at V and 4 bases at J; junction bases unmatched: 10. Germline CDR1 and CDR2: MNHEY and SMNVEV (reference sequence). CDR3 length equals 15 residues. The CDR3 region has the DNA TGTGCCAGCACCTCCCACGGGACAGGGAGCTATGGCTACACCTTC. As protein: CASTSHGTGSYGYTF.

This clone was seen only a few times. The V call is TRBV29-1, the J call TRBJ1-1; TRBD1 is a possible D gene (5 bases). The germline V and J ends were trimmed by 7 bases and 4 bases, with 13 bases remaining between them. Germline V gene sequence: CDR1 SQVTM, CDR2 ANQGSEA. This CDR3 is built from 12 residues. The CDR3 loop is CSAFVGGTEAFF. CDR3 DNA sequence: TGCAGCGCCTTCGTCGGGGGCACTGAAGCTTTCTTT.

This clone was observed once. The rearrangement links TRBV28 to TRBJ2-5; the D is unclear. Trimming took 3 bases from V and 3 from J, leaving 14 bases between them. Looked up from germline, CDR1 is MDHEN and CDR2 is SYDVKM. The CDR3 is made up of 15 amino acids. CDR3 in amino acids: CASSFSTGPKETQYF. In DNA, the CDR3 is TGTGCCAGCAGTTTCTCCACTGGTCCCAAAGAGACCCAGTACTTC.

The V and J genes are TRBV30 and TRBJ2-1; no definite D call. The germline CDR1 and CDR2 sequences are GTSNPN and SVGIG (reference sequence). This CDR3 is 17 amino acids long. V shed 3 bases and J shed 4 bases, with 22 bases lying between them. In DNA, the CDR3 is TGTGCCTGGAGCCCCATTACTTGGAATCTCCCTTACAATGAGCAGTTCTTC. This gives the protein CAWSPITWNLPYNEQFF.

The rearrangement uses TRBV29-1 and TRBJ1-2; TRBD1 might be the D (6 bases). V lost 4 bases and J 4 bases, leaving 16 bases between the germline ends. The CDR3 has 14 amino acids. The germline CDR1 and CDR2 sequences are SQVTM and ANQGSEA. CDR3 region: CSVARGASSYGYTF. Written as DNA, the CDR3 is TGCAGCGTTGCTAGGGGGGCCTCTAGCTATGGCTACACCTTC.

This chain uses TRBV7-2 with TRBJ2-2, with D possibly matching TRBD2 (6 bases). Germline-derived CDR1 and CDR2 are SGHTA and FQGNSA. Trimming took 3 bases from V and 3 from J, leaving 8 bases between them. This CDR3 is built from 14 residues. The CDR3 loop is CASSFQRDTGELFF. The CDR3 region has the DNA TGTGCCAGCAGCTTTCAGCGGGACACCGGGGAGCTGTTTTTT.

The chain employs TRBV28 and TRBJ2-1; D ambiguous. The CDR3 has 12 amino acids. Germline CDR1 MDHEN, CDR2 SYDVKM. Trimming removed 2 bases from V and 12 bases from J, with 11 bases in between. In DNA form, the CDR3 reads TGTGCCAGCAGTTTAGGGTCAGGTTGGCAGTTCTTC. It translates to CASSLGSGWQFF. Filled out from reference TRBV28 and TRBJ2-1, the complete variable domain reads DVKVTQSSRYLVKRTGEKVFLECVQDMDHENMFWYRQDPGLGLRLIYFSYDVKMKEKGDIPEGYSVSREKKERFSLILESASTNQTSMYLCASSLGSGWQFFGPGTRLTVL.

There are a few counts of this clone. This sequence joins TRBV5-4 and TRBJ2-5; D call uncertain. In germline, CDR1 is SGHNT, CDR2 YYREEE (reference sequence). Trimming took 0 bases from V and 0 from J, leaving 9 bases between them. CDR3 length: 15 amino acids. CDR3 nucleotides: TGTGCCAGCAGCTTGGTTGGCAGGAACCAAGAGACCCAGTACTTC. Residues: CASSLVGRNQETQYF.

The gene calls are TRBV20-1 and TRBJ2-3; no clear D. V shed 5 bases and J shed 6 bases, with 9 bases lying between them. The length of the CDR3 is 11 residues. The germline V gene has CDR1 DFQATT and CDR2 SNEGSKA (reference sequence). The CDR3 sequence: CSAHLVDTQYF. The CDR3 DNA reads as TGCAGTGCTCATTTGGTGGATACGCAGTATTTT.

The chain is built from TRBV10-3 and TRBJ2-5; 14 bases are a match to TRBD2. This CDR3 contains 15 residues. Germline V gives CDR1 ENHRY, CDR2 SYGVKD. J was trimmed by 1 base and V by 6 bases; bases with no gene match: 1. The CDR3 DNA is TGTGCCATCAGGGGGACTAGCGGGAGCCAAGAGACCCAGTACTTC. The encoded protein is CAIRGTSGSQETQYF.

This rearrangement joins TRBV2 to TRBJ1-5, with a tentative D call TRBD1 (6 bases). The CDR3 runs 13 residues. Between the trimmed V and J ends, which lost 6 bases and 4 bases, there was a span of 10 bases. The germline gives CDR1 SNHLY, CDR2 FYNNEI. In DNA, the CDR3 is TGTGCCAGCAGGAGCAGGGGTAATCAGCCCCAGCATTTT. This codes for CASRSRGNQPQHF.

The chain carries TRBV7-9 and TRBJ2-7, with TRBD1 matching over 7 bases. The CDR3 contains 15 residues. CDR1 is SEHNR and CDR2 is FQNEAQ in the germline V gene (reference sequence). V lost 5 bases and J lost 5; bases outside the gene matches: 12. CDR3 loop: CASSTQGGLWNEQYF. The CDR3 nucleotides read TGTGCCAGCAGCACTCAAGGGGGCCTTTGGAACGAGCAGTACTTC.

The chain combines TRBV6-5 with TRBJ2-5; D is unclear. Trimming cost V 5 bases and J 2 bases, with 15 bases left between them. The CDR3 runs to 15 residues. Per the germline V gene, CDR1 is MNHEY and CDR2 is SVGAGI. The CDR3 sequence: CASSVGPTQQETQYF. CDR3 sequence (DNA): TGTGCCAGCAGTGTGGGCCCGACGCAGCAAGAGACCCAGTACTTC.

The sample holds one count of this clone. The chain couples TRBV2 to TRBJ2-3; 8 nucleotides agree with TRBD1. In germline, CDR1 is SNHLY, CDR2 FYNNEI. This CDR3 is 18 amino acids long. Germline trimming cut 6 bases from V and 1 base from J; bases unmatched to any gene: 15. The CDR3 protein is CASRAGGVGGSGTDTQYF. CDR3 in DNA: TGTGCCAGCAGAGCAGGGGGCGTGGGAGGCTCGGGCACAGATACGCAGTATTTT.

The genes are TRBV2 and TRBJ1-1, with D possibly being TRBD1 (5 bases). Trimming took 7 bases from V and 0 from J, leaving 15 bases between them. This CDR3 is built from 15 residues. Germline V CDR1 and CDR2: SNHLY, FYNNEI. The CDR3 nucleotides are TGTGCCAGCACGGGGGGACGGGAGGTGAACACTGAAGCTTTCTTT. Translated, it gives CASTGGREVNTEAFF. Looking up the rest from reference TRBV2 and TRBJ1-1 gives the full variable domain: EPEVTQTPSHQVTQMGQEVILRCVPISNHLYFYWYRQILGQKVEFLVSFYNNEISEKSEIFDDQFSVERPDGSNFTLKIRSTKLEDSAMYFCASTGGREVNTEAFFGQGTRLTVV.